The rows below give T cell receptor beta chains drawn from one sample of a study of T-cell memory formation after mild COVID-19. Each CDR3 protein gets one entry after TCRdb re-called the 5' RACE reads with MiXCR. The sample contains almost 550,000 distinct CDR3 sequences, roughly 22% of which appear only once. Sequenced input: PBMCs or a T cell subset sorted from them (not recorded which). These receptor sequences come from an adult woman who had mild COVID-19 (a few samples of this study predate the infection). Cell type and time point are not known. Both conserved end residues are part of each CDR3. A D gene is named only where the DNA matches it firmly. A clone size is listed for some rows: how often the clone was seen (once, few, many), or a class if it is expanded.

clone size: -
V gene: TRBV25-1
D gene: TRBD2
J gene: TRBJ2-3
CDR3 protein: CASRKRDSTDTQYF
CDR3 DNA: TGTGCCAGCAGAAAGCGGGACAGCACAGATACGCAGTATTTT

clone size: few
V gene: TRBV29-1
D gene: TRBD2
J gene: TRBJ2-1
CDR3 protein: CSVSSGGEQFF
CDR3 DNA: TGCAGCGTTTCTAGCGGGGGTGAGCAGTTCTTC

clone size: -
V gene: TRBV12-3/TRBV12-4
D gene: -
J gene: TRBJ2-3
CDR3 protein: CASTQGLAIDTQYF
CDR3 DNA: TGTGCCAGCACCCAGGGGCTAGCGATAGATACGCAGTATTTT

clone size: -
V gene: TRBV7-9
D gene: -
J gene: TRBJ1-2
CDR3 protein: CASSLAEDYGYTF
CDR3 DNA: TGTGCCAGCAGCCTAGCGGAGGACTATGGCTACACCTTC

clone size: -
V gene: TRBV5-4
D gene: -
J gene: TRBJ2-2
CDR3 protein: CASSLKSANTGELFF
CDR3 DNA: TGTGCCAGCAGCTTGAAAAGCGCGAACACCGGGGAGCTGTTTTTT

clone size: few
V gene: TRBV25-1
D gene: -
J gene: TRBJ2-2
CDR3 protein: CASSERWAGSTGELFF
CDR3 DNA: TGTGCCAGCAGTGAAAGATGGGCGGGATCCACCGGGGAGCTGTTTTTT

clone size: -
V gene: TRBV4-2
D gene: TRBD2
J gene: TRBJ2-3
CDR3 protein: CASIQKGPSGGGTDTQYF
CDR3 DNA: TGTGCCAGCATCCAGAAAGGCCCCAGCGGGGGGGGCACAGATACGCAGTATTTT

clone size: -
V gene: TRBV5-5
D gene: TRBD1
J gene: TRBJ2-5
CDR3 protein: CASSRTGNKETQYF
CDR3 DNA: TGTGCCAGCAGCCGGACAGGGAATAAAGAGACCCAGTACTTC

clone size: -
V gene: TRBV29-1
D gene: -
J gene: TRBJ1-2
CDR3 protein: CSVGGVYGYTF
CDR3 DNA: TGCAGCGTTGGGGGGGTCTATGGCTACACCTTC

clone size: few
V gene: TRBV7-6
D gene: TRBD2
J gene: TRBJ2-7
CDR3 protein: CASSPSYGASGTTVEQYF
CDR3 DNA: TGTGCCAGCAGCCCATCATACGGGGCTAGCGGAACGACTGTGGAGCAGTACTTC

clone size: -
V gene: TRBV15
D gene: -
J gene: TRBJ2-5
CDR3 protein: CATSRAPNSAETQYF
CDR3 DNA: TGTGCCACCAGCAGAGCCCCCAATAGCGCGGAGACCCAGTACTTC

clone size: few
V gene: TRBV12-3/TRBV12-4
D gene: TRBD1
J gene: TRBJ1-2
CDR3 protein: CASTSKAGGNDTF
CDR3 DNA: TGTGCCAGCACCTCAAAGGCAGGGGGCAATGACACCTTC

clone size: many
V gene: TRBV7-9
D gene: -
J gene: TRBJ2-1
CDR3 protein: CASSSSSYNEQFF
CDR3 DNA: TGTGCCAGCAGCTCCAGCTCCTACAATGAGCAGTTCTTC

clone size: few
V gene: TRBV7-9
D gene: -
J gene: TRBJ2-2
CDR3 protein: CASSLEEEGFTGELFF
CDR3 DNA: TGTGCCAGCAGCTTAGAGGAGGAAGGATTCACCGGGGAGCTGTTTTTT

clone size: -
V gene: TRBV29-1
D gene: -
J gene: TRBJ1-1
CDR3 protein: CSCHDGQNTEAFF
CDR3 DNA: TGCAGCTGCCACGACGGACAGAACACTGAAGCTTTCTTT

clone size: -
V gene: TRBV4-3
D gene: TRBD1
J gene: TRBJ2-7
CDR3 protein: CASSQHSGTAYEQYF
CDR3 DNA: TGCGCCAGCAGCCAACATTCCGGGACAGCCTACGAGCAGTACTTC

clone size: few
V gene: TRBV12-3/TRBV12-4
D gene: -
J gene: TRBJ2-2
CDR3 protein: CATRRVSSPNTGELFF
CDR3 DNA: TGTGCCACGCGTCGCGTATCATCCCCGAACACCGGGGAGCTGTTTTTT

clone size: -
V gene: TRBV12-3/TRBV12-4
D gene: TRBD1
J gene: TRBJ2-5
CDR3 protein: CASSFWDREQETQYF
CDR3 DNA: TGTGCCAGCAGTTTCTGGGACAGGGAGCAAGAGACCCAGTACTTC

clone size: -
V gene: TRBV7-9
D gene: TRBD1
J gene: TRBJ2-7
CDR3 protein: CASSSHRGRIDEQYF
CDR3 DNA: TGTGCCAGCAGCTCCCACAGGGGTAGAATTGACGAGCAGTACTTC

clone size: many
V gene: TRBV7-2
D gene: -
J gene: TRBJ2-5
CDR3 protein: CASSLVGAQETQYF
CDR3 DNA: TGTGCCAGCAGCTTAGTCGGGGCCCAAGAGACCCAGTACTTC

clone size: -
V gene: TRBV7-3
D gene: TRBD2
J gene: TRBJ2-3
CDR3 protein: CASSLGAGVDTQYF
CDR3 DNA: TGTGCCAGCAGCTTAGGAGCGGGAGTGGATACGCAGTATTTT

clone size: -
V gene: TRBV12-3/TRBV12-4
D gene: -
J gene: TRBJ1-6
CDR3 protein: CASSLRGDYNSPLHF
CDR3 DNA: TGTGCCAGCAGCCTACGCGGGGACTATAATTCACCCCTCCACTTT

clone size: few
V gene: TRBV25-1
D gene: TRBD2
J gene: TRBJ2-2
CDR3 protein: CASSEPWGGDTGELFF
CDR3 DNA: TGTGCCAGCAGTGAACCCTGGGGGGGGGACACCGGGGAGCTGTTTTTT

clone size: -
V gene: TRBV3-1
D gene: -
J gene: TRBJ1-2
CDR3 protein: CASSQDQNPTGNYGYTF
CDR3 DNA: TGTGCCAGCAGCCAAGATCAAAATCCGACCGGGAACTATGGCTACACCTTC

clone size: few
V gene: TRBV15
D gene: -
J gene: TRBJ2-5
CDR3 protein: CATSTRDQGTQYF
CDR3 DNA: TGTGCCACCAGCACCCGGGACCAGGGGACCCAGTACTTC

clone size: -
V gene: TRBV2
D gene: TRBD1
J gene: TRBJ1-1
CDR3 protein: CASSPTGGLMNTEAFF
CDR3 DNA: TGTGCCAGCAGTCCGACAGGGGGCCTGATGAACACTGAAGCTTTCTTT

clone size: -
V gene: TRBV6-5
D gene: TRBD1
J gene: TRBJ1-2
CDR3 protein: CASSGLGQGDYGYTF
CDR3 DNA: TGTGCCAGCAGTGGTCTGGGACAGGGAGACTATGGCTACACCTTC

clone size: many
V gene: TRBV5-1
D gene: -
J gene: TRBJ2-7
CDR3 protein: CASSLDGGGYEQYF
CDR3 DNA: TGCGCCAGCAGCTTGGATGGTGGGGGCTACGAGCAGTACTTC

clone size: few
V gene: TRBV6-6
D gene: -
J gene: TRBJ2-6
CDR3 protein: CASKGQLSGANVLTF
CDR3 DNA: TGTGCCAGCAAAGGACAGCTCTCTGGGGCCAACGTCCTGACTTTC

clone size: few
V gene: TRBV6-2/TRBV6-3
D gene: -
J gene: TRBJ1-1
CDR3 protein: CASSMFGGGENTEAFF
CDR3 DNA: TGTGCCAGCAGCATGTTCGGAGGCGGAGAGAACACTGAAGCTTTCTTT

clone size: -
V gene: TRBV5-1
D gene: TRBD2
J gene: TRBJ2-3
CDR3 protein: CASSPGTSGGLTDTQYF
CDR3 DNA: TGCGCCAGCAGCCCCGGGACTAGCGGGGGACTCACAGATACGCAGTATTTT

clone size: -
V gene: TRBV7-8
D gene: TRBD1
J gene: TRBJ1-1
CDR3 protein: CASSFARSGTGRPEAFF
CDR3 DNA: TGTGCCAGCAGCTTCGCCCGATCCGGGACAGGGCGTCCTGAAGCTTTCTTT

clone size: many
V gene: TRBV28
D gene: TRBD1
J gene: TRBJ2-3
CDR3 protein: CASSPPDRLVDTQYF
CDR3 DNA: TGTGCCAGCAGTCCCCCGGACAGGTTGGTCGATACGCAGTATTTT

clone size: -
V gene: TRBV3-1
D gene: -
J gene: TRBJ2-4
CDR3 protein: CASSQVLLEPSKNIQYF
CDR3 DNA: TGTGCCAGCAGCCAAGTATTGTTGGAGCCTAGCAAAAACATTCAGTACTTC

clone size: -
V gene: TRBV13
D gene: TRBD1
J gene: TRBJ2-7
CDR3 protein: CASSLGAGTGASGSTF
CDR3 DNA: TGTGCCAGCAGCTTAGGGGCCGGGACAGGGGCCTCCGGAAGTACTTTC

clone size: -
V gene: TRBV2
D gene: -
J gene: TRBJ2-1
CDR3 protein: CASSGRWRSYNEQFF
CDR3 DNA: TGTGCCAGCAGTGGAAGATGGCGGTCCTACAATGAGCAGTTCTTC

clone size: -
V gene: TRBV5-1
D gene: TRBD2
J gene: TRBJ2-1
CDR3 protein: CASAPTGGGGNEQFF
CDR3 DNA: TGCGCCAGCGCCCCCACCGGGGGGGGGGGGAATGAGCAGTTCTTC

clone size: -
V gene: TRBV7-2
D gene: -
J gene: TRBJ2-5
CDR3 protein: CASGGRGYQETQYF
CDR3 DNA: TGTGCCAGCGGGGGCAGGGGCTACCAAGAGACCCAGTACTTC

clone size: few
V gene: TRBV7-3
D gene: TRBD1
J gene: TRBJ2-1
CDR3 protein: CASSPTGGNYNEQFF
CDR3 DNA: TGTGCCAGCAGCCCAACAGGGGGAAACTACAATGAGCAGTTCTTC

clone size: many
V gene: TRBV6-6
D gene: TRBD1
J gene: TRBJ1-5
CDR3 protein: CASSLPTRDRVGSNQPQHF
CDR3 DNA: TGTGCCAGCAGTTTACCGACCCGGGACAGGGTAGGGAGCAATCAGCCCCAGCATTTT

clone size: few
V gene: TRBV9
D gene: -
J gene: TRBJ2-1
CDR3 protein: CASSVVPGTYNEQFF
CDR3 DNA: TGTGCCAGCAGCGTAGTCCCCGGGACCTACAATGAGCAGTTCTTC

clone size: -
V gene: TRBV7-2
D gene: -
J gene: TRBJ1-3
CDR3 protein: CAGGRGLTGNTIYF
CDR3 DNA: TGTGCCGGAGGAAGGGGCTTGACTGGAAACACCATATATTTT

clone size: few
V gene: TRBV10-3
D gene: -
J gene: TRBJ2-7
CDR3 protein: CAIRQDSGLHYEQYF
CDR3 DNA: TGTGCCATCAGGCAAGATTCGGGACTCCACTACGAGCAGTACTTC